This T cell receptor beta chain was profiled in a study of CD8+CD57+ T cells in acquired aplastic anemia (dated by TCRdb to the late 2010s). Regarding the complete study: A mean of roughly 2.9 ug of DNA, ranging from roughly 0.19 to 27.4 ug, was extracted from sorted CD4+ and CD8+ cells. An average of approximately 10 million reads for CD4+ cells and approximately 11 million reads for CD8+ cells was obtained from healthy donor samples. On the study overall, not on this receptor specifically: Between patients and healthy controls, no significant difference in CD8+ Simpson's diversity was found (P=0.060). About 30 CD8+ CDR3 sequences were found to be shared between patients and controls, but these sequences appeared to be highly expressed in patients and within the immunodominant clones of the patients.

TCR repertoires of sorted CD4+ and CD8+ blood T cells from severe aplastic anemia patients and healthy subjects were deep-sequenced in the study. Ficoll-Paque density gradient centrifugation was used to isolate peripheral blood mononuclear cells. Before DNA extraction, CD4+ and CD8+ T cells were sorted by FACS or by magnetic beads. Genomic DNA was used as template for profiling of TCR beta VDJ combinations and CDR3 sequences. An Illumina HiSeq 2000 was used for TCR repertoire sequencing. On the authors' methods: TRBV/TRBJ rearrangement plots, CDR3 size and DJ length profiles, and Simpson's diversity index were used to evaluate the repertoires. The immunodominant clone was defined as the most abundant DNA sequence in deep sequencing data. CDR3 amino acid sequences were screened for sharing across subjects and were compared with published repertoires and the VDJdb database. TCRdb's own reprocessing of the public reads used fastp at Q25 and MiXCR and kept productive beta chains. Rows with a matching CDR3 protein are joined into one entry that keeps the most common DNA and genes. For this entry, the V and J calls and clone size follow TCRdb and not the study's own pipeline. The sample includes 350,000 to 450,000 distinct CDR3 sequences, with 55% to 70% observed a single time. Under 4.5% of the sample belongs to the ten largest clones.

Turning to this clonotype: Its antigen is currently not known. One junction end disagrees with the germline gene, perhaps due to a read error.

As encoded in the germline V gene, CDR1 is SGHTA while CDR2 is FQGNSA. The CDR3 spans 16 residues, from the cysteine through the phenylalanine. The DNA shown is the 48-base CDR3, in frame from base 1. The TCR sequence derives from a human donor in good health, serving as a control. What was sequenced was sorted CD4+, CD8+, or CD8+CD57+ T cells (not recorded which) from PBMCs. The chain is encoded by TRBV7-2 joined to TRBJ2-7; the D gene cannot be resolved reliably. The DNA sequence is as follows: TGTGCTAGCAGCTTCGGACCCAGAGGTTCAAGCTACTTGCAGTACTTC. This yields the protein CASSFGPRGSSYLQYF.